The 9 T cell receptor beta chains given below trace back to one sample, sequenced in a study of T cells in Graves' hyperthyroidism and ophthalmopathy. Amplification targeted TCR beta CDR3 regions from RNA transcripts. Researchers ran a first-round RT-PCR on the TCR CDR3 using the HTBI primer set. TCRdb itself ran the multiplex PCR reads through MiXCR, one entry per CDR3 protein. Among fewer than 650,000 distinct CDR3 sequences, 14% to 15% were seen once, and the ten largest hold approximately 4.3%. Material: blood. All receptors come from a woman aged 35 to 49 with Graves' ophthalmopathy.

This clonotype was counted at least ten times. The chain has TRBV5-1 and TRBJ2-7; 7 nucleotides agree with TRBD1. The CDR3 spans 13 residues. Germline V gene data show CDR1 as SGHRS and CDR2 as YFSETQ. V lost 4 bases, J lost 3 bases, and 4 bases stayed unmatched. CDR3 residues: CASSPDRVYEQYF. The CDR3 DNA reads TGCGCCAGCAGCCCCGACAGGGTCTACGAGCAGTACTTC.

Many counts were recorded for this clonotype. Its ends do not fully match the called genes, so a read error is possible. The chain couples TRBV2 to TRBJ1-2; no reliable D call. The CDR3 extends over 14 amino acids. The germline CDR1 and CDR2 sequences are SNHLY and FYNNEI. The CDR3 is CASGEISGDYGYTF. The CDR3 nucleotides are TGTGCCAGCGGTGAGATAAGTGGCGACTATGGCTACACCTTC.

This clonotype was seen many times. The chain is built from TRBV5-6 and TRBJ1-5; 7 bases line up with TRBD1. The CDR3 spans 18 residues. Germline V gene data show CDR1 as SGHDT and CDR2 as YYEEEE. V shed 1 base and J 6 bases; nucleotides not matched to a gene: 16. The CDR3: CASSLTAAGGLSLQPQHF. CDR3 in DNA: TGTGCCAGCAGCTTGACAGCGGCAGGGGGGCTTTCCCTTCAGCCCCAGCATTTT.

This clonotype has ten or more counts. This chain uses TRBV6-5 with TRBJ1-2, with 12 positions matching TRBD1. This CDR3 has 17 residues. V trimming: 0 bases; J trimming: 4 bases; junction bases outside the gene matches: 6. CDR1 and CDR2 (germline): MNHEY, SVGAGI. The CDR3 loop is CASSYSGTGGSVYGYTF. CDR3 nucleotides: TGTGCCAGCAGTTACTCAGGGACAGGGGGCTCGGTCTATGGCTACACCTTC.

The CDR3 DNA reads as TGTGCCAGTAGTATAGGAATGGGGTCCCTGGACATTCAGTACTTC. Its protein is CASSIGMGSLDIQYF. This chain uses TRBV19 with TRBJ2-4; D is ambiguous. CDR3 length: 15 residues. Germline V CDR1 and CDR2: LNHDA, SQIVND (reference sequence). With 1 base removed from V and 8 bases from J, the gap between germline ends came to 15 bases.

This clonotype showed up many times. The CDR3 DNA reads as TGCGCCAGCAGCTTGGCGGTAGCAGGCGGAGGAGATACGCAGTATTTT. This sequence encodes CASSLAVAGGGDTQYF. The chain couples TRBV5-1 to TRBJ2-3; a weak D match, TRBD2 (5 bases). The V gene's germline CDR1 is SGHRS and CDR2 YFSETQ. Trimming removed 0 bases from V and 5 bases from J, with 16 bases in between. The CDR3 covers 16 residues. Filled out from reference TRBV5-1 and TRBJ2-3, the complete variable domain reads KAGVTQTPRYLIKTRGQQVTLSCSPISGHRSVSWYQQTPGQGLQFLFEYFSETQRNKGNFPGRFSGRQFSNSRSEMNVSTLELGDSALYLCASSLAVAGGGDTQYFGPGTRLTVL.

This clonotype was seen many times. This chain joins TRBV28 and TRBJ1-5, with 7 bases fitting TRBD1. With 11 bases clipped from V and 4 bases from J, the junction kept 5 bases outside the gene matches. The germline gives CDR1 MDHEN, CDR2 SYDVKM. The CDR3 is made up of 12 amino acids. The CDR3 region has the DNA TGTGCCGCCAGACAGGGAAATCAGCCCCAGCATTTT. Its translation: CAARQGNQPQHF.

This clonotype was observed a few times. This chain uses TRBV6-1 with TRBJ1-3, with unresolved D. V lost 8 bases, J lost 5 bases, and 13 bases lay in between. The CDR3 covers 13 residues. In germline, CDR1 is MNHNS, CDR2 SASEGT. This chain's CDR3 is CASRPITRNTIYF. The CDR3 bases are TGTGCCAGCCGTCCAATTACGAGAAACACCATATATTTT.

The chain carries TRBV11-1 and TRBJ2-5; 8 bases match TRBD1. In germline, CDR1 is SGHAT, CDR2 FQDESV (reference sequence). CDR3 size: 17 residues. The V and J ends lost 1 base and 5 bases, in that order; junction bases with no gene match: 12. In DNA form, the CDR3 reads TGTGCCAGCAGCTTAGGCCGCTCGACAGGGGTTGAGGAGACCCAGTACTTC. This gives the protein CASSLGRSTGVEETQYF.